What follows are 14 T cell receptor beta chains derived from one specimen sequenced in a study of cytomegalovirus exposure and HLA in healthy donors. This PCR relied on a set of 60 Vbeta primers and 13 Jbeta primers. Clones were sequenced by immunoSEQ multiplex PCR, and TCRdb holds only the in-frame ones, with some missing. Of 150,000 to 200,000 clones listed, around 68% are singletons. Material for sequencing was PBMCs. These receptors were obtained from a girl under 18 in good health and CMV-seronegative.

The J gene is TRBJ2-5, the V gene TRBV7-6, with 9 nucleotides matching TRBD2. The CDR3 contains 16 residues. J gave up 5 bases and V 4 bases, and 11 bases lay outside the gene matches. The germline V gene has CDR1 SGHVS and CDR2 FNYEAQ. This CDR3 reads CASSSSQAGGRETQYF. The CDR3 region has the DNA TGTGCCAGCAGCTCGTCCCAGGCGGGGGGGCGGGAGACCCAGTACTTC.

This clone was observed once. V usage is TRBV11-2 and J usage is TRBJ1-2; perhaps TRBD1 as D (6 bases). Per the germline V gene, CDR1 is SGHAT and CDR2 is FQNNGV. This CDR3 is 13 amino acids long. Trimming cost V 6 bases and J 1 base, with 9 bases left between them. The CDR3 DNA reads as TGTGCCAGCAGTTCGGACAGTAACTATGGCTACACCTTC. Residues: CASSSDSNYGYTF.

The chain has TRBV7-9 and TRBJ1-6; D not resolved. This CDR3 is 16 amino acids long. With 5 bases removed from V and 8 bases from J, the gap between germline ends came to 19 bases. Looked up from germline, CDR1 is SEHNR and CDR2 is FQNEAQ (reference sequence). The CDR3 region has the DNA TGTGCCAGCAGCCATTCAATAGAGGGCCGGTATTCACCCCTCCACTTT. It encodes CASSHSIEGRYSPLHF.

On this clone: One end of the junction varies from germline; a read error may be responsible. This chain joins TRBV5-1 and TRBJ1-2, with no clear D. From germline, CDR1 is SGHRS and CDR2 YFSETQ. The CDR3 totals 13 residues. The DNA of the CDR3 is TGCGCCAGCAGGTTGGTAGCTAACTATGGCTACACCTTC. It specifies CASRLVANYGYTF. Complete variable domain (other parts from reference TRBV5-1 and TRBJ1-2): KAGVTQTPRYLIKTRGQQVTLSCSPISGHRSVSWYQQTPGQGLQFLFEYFSETQRNKGNFPGRFSGRQFSNSRSEMNVSTLELGDSALYLCASRLVANYGYTFGSGTRLTVV.

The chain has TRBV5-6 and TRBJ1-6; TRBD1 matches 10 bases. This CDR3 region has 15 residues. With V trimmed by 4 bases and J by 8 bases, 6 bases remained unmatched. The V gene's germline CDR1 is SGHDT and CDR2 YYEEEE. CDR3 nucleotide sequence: TGTGCCAGCAGCATCCCCGGGACAGGGGATTCACCCCTCCACTTT. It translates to CASSIPGTGDSPLHF.

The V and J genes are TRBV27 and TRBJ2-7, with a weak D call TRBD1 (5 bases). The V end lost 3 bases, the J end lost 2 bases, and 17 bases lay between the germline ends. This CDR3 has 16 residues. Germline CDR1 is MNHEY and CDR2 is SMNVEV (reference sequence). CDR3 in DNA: TGTGCCAGCAGTTTTCTCCCGGCAGGGCCGACCTACGAGCAGTACTTC. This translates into CASSFLPAGPTYEQYF.

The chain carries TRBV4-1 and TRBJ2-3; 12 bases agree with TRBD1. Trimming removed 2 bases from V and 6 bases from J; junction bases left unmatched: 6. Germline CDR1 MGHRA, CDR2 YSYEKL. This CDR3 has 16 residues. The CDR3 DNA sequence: TGCGCCAGCAGCCAACCAGGGACAGGGGGCAGGGATACGCAGTATTTT. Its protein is CASSQPGTGGRDTQYF.

CDR3 loop: CASSSTGRTPLEQYF. The DNA of the CDR3 is TGCGCCAGCAGCTCCACCGGGAGAACCCCTCTCGAGCAGTACTTC. This chain joins TRBV5-1 and TRBJ2-7; possibly TRBD2 for D (6 bases). Trimming pared 3 bases from V and 6 bases from J, leaving 19 bases between. Germline V gene data show CDR1 as SGHRS and CDR2 as YFSETQ. The CDR3 has 15 residues.

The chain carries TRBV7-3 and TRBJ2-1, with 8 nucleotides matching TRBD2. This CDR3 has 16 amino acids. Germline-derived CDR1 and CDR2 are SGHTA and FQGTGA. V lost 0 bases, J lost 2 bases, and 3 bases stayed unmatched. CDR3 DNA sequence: TGTGCCAGCAGCTTAACGGCGGGGGGTACCTACAATGAGCAGTTCTTC. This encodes CASSLTAGGTYNEQFF.

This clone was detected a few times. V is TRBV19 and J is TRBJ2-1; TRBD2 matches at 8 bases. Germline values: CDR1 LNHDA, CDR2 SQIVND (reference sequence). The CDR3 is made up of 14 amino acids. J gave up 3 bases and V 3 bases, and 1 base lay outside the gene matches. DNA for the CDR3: TGTGCCAGTAGTATGGCGGGGGGCTACAATGAGCAGTTCTTC. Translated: CASSMAGGYNEQFF.

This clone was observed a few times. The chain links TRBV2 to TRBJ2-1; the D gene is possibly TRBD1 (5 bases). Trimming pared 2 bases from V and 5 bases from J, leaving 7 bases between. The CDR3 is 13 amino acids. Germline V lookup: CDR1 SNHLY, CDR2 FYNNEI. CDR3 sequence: CASSERGDNEQFF. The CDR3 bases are TGTGCCAGCAGTGAAAGGGGCGACAATGAGCAGTTCTTC.

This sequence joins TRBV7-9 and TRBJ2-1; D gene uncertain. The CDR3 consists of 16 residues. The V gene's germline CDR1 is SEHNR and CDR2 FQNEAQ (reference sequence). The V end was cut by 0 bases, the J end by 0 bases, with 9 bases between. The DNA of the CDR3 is TGTGCCAGCAGCTTAGCGAGAGAAAGCTCCTACAATGAGCAGTTCTTC. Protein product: CASSLARESSYNEQFF.

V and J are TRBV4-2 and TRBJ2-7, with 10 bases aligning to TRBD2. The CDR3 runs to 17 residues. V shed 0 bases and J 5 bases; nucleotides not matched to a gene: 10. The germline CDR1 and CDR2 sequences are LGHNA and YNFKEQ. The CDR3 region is CASSQDLLAGGSDEQYF. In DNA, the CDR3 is TGTGCCAGCAGCCAAGACCTATTAGCGGGGGGAAGCGACGAGCAGTACTTC.

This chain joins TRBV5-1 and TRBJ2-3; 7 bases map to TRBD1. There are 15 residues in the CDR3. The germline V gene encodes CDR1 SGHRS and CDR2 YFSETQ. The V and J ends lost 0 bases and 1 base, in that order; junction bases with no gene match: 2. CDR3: CASSLGDRGTDTQYF. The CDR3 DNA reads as TGCGCCAGCAGCTTGGGAGACAGGGGCACAGATACGCAGTATTTT.